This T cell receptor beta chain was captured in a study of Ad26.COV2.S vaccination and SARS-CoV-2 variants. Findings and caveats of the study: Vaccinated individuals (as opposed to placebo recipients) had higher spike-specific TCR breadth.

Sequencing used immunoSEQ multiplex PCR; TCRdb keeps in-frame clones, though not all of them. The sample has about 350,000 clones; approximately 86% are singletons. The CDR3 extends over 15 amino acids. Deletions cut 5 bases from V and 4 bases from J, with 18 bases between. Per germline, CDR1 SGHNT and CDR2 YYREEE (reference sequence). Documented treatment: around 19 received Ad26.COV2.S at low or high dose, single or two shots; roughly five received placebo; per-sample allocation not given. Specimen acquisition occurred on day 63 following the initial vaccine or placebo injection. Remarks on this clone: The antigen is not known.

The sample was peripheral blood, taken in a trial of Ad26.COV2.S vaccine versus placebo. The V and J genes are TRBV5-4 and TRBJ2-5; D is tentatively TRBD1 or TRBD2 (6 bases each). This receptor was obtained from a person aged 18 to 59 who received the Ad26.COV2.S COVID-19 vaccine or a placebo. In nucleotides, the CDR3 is TGTGCCAGCAGAATGAAGGATTCGGGGGCAGAGACCCAGTACTTC. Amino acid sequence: CASRMKDSGAETQYF.